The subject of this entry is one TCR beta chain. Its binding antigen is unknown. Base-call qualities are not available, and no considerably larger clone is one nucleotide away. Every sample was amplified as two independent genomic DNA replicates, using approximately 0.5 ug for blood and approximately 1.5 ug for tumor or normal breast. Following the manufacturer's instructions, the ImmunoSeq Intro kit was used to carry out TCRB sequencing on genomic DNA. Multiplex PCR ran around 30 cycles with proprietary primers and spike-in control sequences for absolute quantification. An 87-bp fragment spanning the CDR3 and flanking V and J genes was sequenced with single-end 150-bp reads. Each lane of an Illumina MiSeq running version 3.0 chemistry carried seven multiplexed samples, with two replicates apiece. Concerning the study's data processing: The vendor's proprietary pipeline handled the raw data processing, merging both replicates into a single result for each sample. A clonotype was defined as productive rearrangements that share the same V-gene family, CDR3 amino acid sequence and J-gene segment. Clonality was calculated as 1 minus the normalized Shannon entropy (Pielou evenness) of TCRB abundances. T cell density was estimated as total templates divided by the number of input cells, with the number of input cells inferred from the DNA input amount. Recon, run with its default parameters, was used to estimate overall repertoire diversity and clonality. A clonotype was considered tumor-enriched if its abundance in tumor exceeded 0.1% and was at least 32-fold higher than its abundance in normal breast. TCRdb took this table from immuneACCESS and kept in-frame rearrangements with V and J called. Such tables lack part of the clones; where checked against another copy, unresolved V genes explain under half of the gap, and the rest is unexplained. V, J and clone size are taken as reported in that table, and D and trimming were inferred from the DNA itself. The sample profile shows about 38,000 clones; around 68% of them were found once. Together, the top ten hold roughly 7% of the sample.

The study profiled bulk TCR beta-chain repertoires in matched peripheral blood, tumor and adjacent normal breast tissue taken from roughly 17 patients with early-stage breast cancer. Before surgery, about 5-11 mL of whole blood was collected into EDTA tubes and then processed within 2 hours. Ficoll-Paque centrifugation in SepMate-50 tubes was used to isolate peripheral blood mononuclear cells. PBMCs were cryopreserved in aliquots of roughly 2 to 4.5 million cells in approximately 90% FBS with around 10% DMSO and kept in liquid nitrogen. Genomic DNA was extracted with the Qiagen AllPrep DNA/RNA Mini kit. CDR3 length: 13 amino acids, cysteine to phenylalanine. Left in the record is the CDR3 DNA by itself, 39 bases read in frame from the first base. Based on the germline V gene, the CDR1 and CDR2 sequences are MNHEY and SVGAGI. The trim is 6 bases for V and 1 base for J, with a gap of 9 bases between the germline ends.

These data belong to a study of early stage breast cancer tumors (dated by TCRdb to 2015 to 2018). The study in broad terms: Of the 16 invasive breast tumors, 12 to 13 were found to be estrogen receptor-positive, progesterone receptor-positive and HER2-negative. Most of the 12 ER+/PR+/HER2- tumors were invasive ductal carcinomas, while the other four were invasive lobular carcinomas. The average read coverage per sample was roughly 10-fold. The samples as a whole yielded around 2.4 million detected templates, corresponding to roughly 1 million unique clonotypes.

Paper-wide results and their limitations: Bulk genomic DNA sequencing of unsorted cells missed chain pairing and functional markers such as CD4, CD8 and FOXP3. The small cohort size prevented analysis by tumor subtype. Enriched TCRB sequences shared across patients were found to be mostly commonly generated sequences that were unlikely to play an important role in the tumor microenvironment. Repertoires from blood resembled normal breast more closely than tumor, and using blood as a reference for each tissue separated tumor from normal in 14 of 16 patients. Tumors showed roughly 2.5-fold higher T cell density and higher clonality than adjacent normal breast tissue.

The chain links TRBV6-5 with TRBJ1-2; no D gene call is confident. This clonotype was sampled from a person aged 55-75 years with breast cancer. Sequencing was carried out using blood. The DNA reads TGTGCCAGCAGCCCGGGATATAACTATGGCTACACCTTC. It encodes CASSPGYNYGYTF.